Listed here are 25 T cell receptor beta chains from one sample, sequenced in a study of identical twins. TCRdb used MiXCR to reprocess the 5' RACE reads, holding one entry per CDR3 protein. The sample consists of about 250,000 distinct CDR3 sequences, 7.5% of them appearing once. These data were likewise used in another study, on yellow fever vaccine responses in identical twins.

The specimen was CD8+ T cells sorted from blood. The receptors originated from a woman aged 18 to 35 in good health.

This clonotype showed up many times. The J gene is TRBJ2-5, the V gene TRBV5-5, with no clear D. There are 14 residues in the CDR3. CDR1 and CDR2 from the germline V gene are SGHKS and YYEKEE (reference sequence). With 4 bases removed from V and 3 bases from J, the gap between germline ends came to 13 bases. The CDR3 coding sequence is TGTGCCAGCAGCGCATTGGACGGAGAAGAGACCCAGTACTTC. Translated, it gives CASSALDGEETQYF.

This clonotype was detected only a few times. CDR3 loop: CAISEPGLAGGPGSYNEQFF. CDR3 coding DNA: TGTGCCATCAGTGAGCCGGGACTAGCGGGAGGGCCAGGGTCCTACAATGAGCAGTTCTTC. The chain has TRBV10-3 and TRBJ2-1, with 16 nucleotides matching TRBD2. The length of the CDR3 is 20 residues. The V gene end was trimmed by 2 bases and the J gene end by 1 base; junction bases not matched to a gene: 8. In germline, CDR1 is ENHRY, CDR2 SYGVKD.

This clonotype showed up many times. This rearrangement joins TRBV15 to TRBJ1-1; D not certain. CDR1 and CDR2 (germline): LNHNV, YYDKDF (reference sequence). The CDR3 sequence is 15 residues long. Deletions cut 0 bases from V and 1 base from J, with 9 bases between. DNA for the CDR3: TGTGCCACCAGCAGAGAGGTACAGCCGAACACTGAAGCTTTCTTT. Residues: CATSREVQPNTEAFF.

This clonotype has a count of ten or more. The chain is built from TRBV12-3 or TRBV12-4 and TRBJ2-4; 7 bases are a match to TRBD2. The CDR3 consists of 13 residues. V dropped 7 bases and J dropped 7; count of bases not matched to a gene: 7. CDR3 residues: CASTSPGGNIQYF. CDR3 coding DNA: TGTGCCAGCACCTCACCGGGAGGTAACATTCAGTACTTC.

Only a few counts were recorded for this clonotype. The V call is TRBV5-1, the J call TRBJ2-3; 10 positions agree with TRBD1. Germline values: CDR1 SGHRS, CDR2 YFSETQ. V was clipped by 0 bases and J by 6 bases; unmatched bases: 7. The CDR3 is 16 residues long. In nucleotides, the CDR3 is TGCGCCAGCAGCTTGGTGGTGGGACAGGGGTTCGATACGCAGTATTTT. This sequence encodes CASSLVVGQGFDTQYF.

The rearrangement joins TRBV11-2 to TRBJ2-3, with 7 bases identical to TRBD2. V lost 3 bases and J lost 6; bases outside the gene matches: 6. Per the germline V gene, CDR1 is SGHAT and CDR2 is FQNNGV. The CDR3 is 14 amino acids. For the CDR3, the DNA is TGTGCCAGCAGCTTCGGCGGGGGATCGGATACGCAGTATTTT. This encodes CASSFGGGSDTQYF.

In this sample, this clonotype turned up a few times. CDR3 sequence reads: CASSREFDTQYF. Written as DNA, the CDR3 is TGTGCCAGCAGCCGGGAGTTCGATACGCAGTATTTT. This rearrangement joins TRBV7-6 to TRBJ2-3, with a possible D match to TRBD2 (6 bases). Germline assignment: CDR1 SGHVS and CDR2 FNYEAQ. V lost 5 bases and J 6 bases, leaving 9 bases between the germline ends. The CDR3 has 12 residues.

The chain couples TRBV18 to TRBJ1-1; D is undetermined. The CDR3 totals 16 residues. Trimming removed 3 bases at V and 2 bases at J, with 16 bases between. CDR1 is KGHSH and CDR2 is LQKENI in the germline V gene. In nucleotides, the CDR3 is TGTGCCAGCTCACCGGTATATGGGGTAGACAACACTGAAGCTTTCTTT. Its translation: CASSPVYGVDNTEAFF. The full variable domain, completed using reference TRBV18 and TRBJ1-1, is NAGVMQNPRHLVRRRGQEARLRCSPMKGHSHVYWYRQLPEEGLKFMVYLQKENIIDESGMPKERFSAEFPKEGPSILRIQQVVRGDSAAYFCASSPVYGVDNTEAFFGQGTRLTVV.

The chain employs TRBV7-9 and TRBJ2-1; D is possibly TRBD1 or TRBD2 (5 bases each). Germline loops: CDR1 SEHNR, CDR2 FQNEAQ (reference sequence). The CDR3 is 16 residues long. Between the trimmed V and J ends, which lost 5 bases and 2 bases, there was a span of 16 bases. This CDR3 reads CASSPQSGDPYNEQFF. Written as DNA, the CDR3 is TGTGCCAGCAGCCCACAGTCTGGGGACCCCTACAATGAGCAGTTCTTC.

This clonotype was observed a few times. The V gene is TRBV6-5, the J gene TRBJ2-1, with 10 bases fitting TRBD1. The germline V gene has CDR1 MNHEY and CDR2 SVGAGI. CDR3 length: 15 amino acids. Trimming removed 3 bases from V and 9 bases from J; junction bases left unmatched: 8. CDR3 residues: CASSYTGTGATEQFF. DNA for the CDR3: TGTGCCAGCAGTTATACCGGGACAGGGGCTACTGAGCAGTTCTTC.

This clonotype has at least ten counts. The V and J genes are TRBV6-1 and TRBJ1-1; a possible D gene is TRBD1 (6 bases). Trimming removed 3 bases from V and 7 bases from J, with 15 bases in between. CDR3 length equals 14 residues. Germline CDR1 MNHNS, CDR2 SASEGT. This CDR3 reads CASSEGHDLVEAFF. DNA for the CDR3: TGTGCCAGCAGTGAGGGACACGATTTGGTTGAAGCTTTCTTT.

Comments on this clonotype: A clone one base away is much larger, so this may be a read error. The chain couples TRBV20-1 to TRBJ2-3, with TRBD2 matching 7 bases. From germline, CDR1 is DFQATT and CDR2 SNEGSKA (reference sequence). The CDR3 is 16 residues long. J gave up 2 bases and V 3 bases, and 11 bases lay outside the gene matches. The CDR3 DNA sequence: TGCAGTGCTAGCGTGGCGGGGGAGCAACACACAGATACGCAGTATTTT. Amino acid sequence: CSASVAGEQHTDTQYF.

This chain uses TRBV27 with TRBJ2-1, with D possibly being TRBD1 or TRBD2 (5 bases each). This CDR3 region has 15 residues. Germline V gene data show CDR1 as MNHEY and CDR2 as SMNVEV (reference sequence). Trimming left V 5 bases short and J 1 base short, with 12 bases between. The CDR3 loop reads CASSPAWGSYNEQFF. The CDR3 DNA follows: TGTGCCAGCAGTCCAGCGTGGGGGTCCTACAATGAGCAGTTCTTC.

This clonotype has more than one count but fewer than ten. The gene calls are TRBV20-1 and TRBJ1-6; D is undetermined. This CDR3 spans 16 amino acids. Germline assignment: CDR1 DFQATT and CDR2 SNEGSKA (reference sequence). Trimming stripped 0 bases from V and 0 bases from J, with 9 bases between. The CDR3 DNA reads TGCAGTGCTAGAGATACTGAGAGCTCCTATAATTCACCCCTCCACTTT. It specifies CSARDTESSYNSPLHF.

This clonotype was picked up a small number of times. V is TRBV5-1 and J is TRBJ2-3; D unresolved. The CDR3 spans 14 residues. Germline V gene sequence: CDR1 SGHRS, CDR2 YFSETQ. V shed 0 bases and J shed 6 bases, with 11 bases lying between them. This CDR3 reads CASSLDGPTDTQYF. DNA of the CDR3: TGCGCCAGCAGCTTGGACGGACCCACGGATACGCAGTATTTT.

This clonotype was seen repeatedly, ten times or more. This chain connects TRBV20-1 to TRBJ2-3; 9 positions agree with TRBD2. CDR3 length: 16 residues. J gave up 4 bases and V 6 bases, and 14 bases lay outside the gene matches. The germline V gene has CDR1 DFQATT and CDR2 SNEGSKA (reference sequence). The CDR3 nucleotides read TGCAGTGCGCTCCGGGAGGGTAGCGGGAGAGCAGATACGCAGTATTTT. Residues: CSALREGSGRADTQYF.

V gene TRBV6-1 combines with J gene TRBJ2-2, with unresolved D. Trimming removed 1 base at V and 9 bases at J, with 12 bases between. The CDR3 totals 14 residues. Germline CDR1 and CDR2: MNHNS and SASEGT. This chain's CDR3 is CASSEGFKGWELFF. The CDR3 DNA is TGTGCCAGCAGTGAAGGCTTCAAGGGTTGGGAGCTGTTTTTT.

This rearrangement joins TRBV29-1 to TRBJ1-1; TRBD1 is a possible D gene (5 bases). The V gene's germline CDR1 is SQVTM and CDR2 ANQGSEA. The V end was cut by 6 bases, the J end by 4 bases, with 9 bases between. This CDR3 comprises 11 residues. CDR3 DNA: TGCAGCGTCCCGGGGGGCACTGAAGCTTTCTTT. Its protein product is CSVPGGTEAFF.

Ten or more counts support this clonotype. V is TRBV29-1 and J is TRBJ1-2; D ambiguous. The CDR3 extends over 16 amino acids. Germline CDR1 reads SQVTM; CDR2 reads ANQGSEA. Trimming removed 5 bases at V and 0 bases at J, with 19 bases between. Here the CDR3 DNA reads TGCAGCGTTTTCCAAACTGGGCCCAATCCTAACTATGGCTACACCTTC. Protein sequence: CSVFQTGPNPNYGYTF.

This clonotype was counted a few times. The V call is TRBV5-8, the J call TRBJ2-1, with D tentatively TRBD2 (6 bases). Germline V gene lookup returns CDR1 SGHTS and CDR2 YDEGEE. V lost 4 bases to trimming and J lost 8 bases, with 13 bases between them. CDR3 size: 13 residues. This CDR3 reads CASSPTGVHEQFF. Here the CDR3 DNA reads TGTGCCAGCAGCCCGACGGGGGTTCATGAGCAGTTCTTC. Together with reference TRBV5-8 and TRBJ2-1, the CDR3 gives the full variable domain: EAGVTQSPTHLIKTRGQQATLRCSPISGHTSVYWYQQALGLGLQFLLWYDEGEERNRGNFPPRFSGRQFPNYSSELNVNALELEDSALYLCASSPTGVHEQFFGPGTRLTVL.

This clonotype was counted ten times or more. The J gene is TRBJ2-7, the V gene TRBV7-8; TRBD1 aligns across 7 bases. The germline CDR1 and CDR2 sequences are SGHVS and FQNEAQ. The CDR3 loop spans 13 amino acids. J lost 3 bases, V lost 4 bases, and 3 bases had no gene match. CDR3 loop: CASSWNRGYEQYF. CDR3 DNA: TGTGCCAGCAGCTGGAACAGGGGCTACGAGCAGTACTTC.

Ten or more counts support this clonotype. The J gene is TRBJ2-3, the V gene TRBV6-1; the D gene is possibly TRBD2 (7 bases). This CDR3 spans 15 amino acids. The germline CDR1 and CDR2 sequences are MNHNS and SASEGT. Between the trimmed V and J ends, which lost 10 bases and 5 bases, there was a span of 22 bases. CDR3 region: CATDPLWGGQDTQYF. The CDR3 DNA reads TGTGCCACCGACCCATTGTGGGGGGGCCAAGATACGCAGTATTTT.

This clonotype was observed a few times. The V gene is TRBV6-5, the J gene TRBJ2-1; 14 bases agree with TRBD2. The CDR3 is 16 amino acids. In germline, CDR1 is MNHEY, CDR2 SVGAGI. V lost 2 bases to trimming and J lost 10 bases; unmatched junction nucleotides: 7. The chain's CDR3 is CASSYQEGLAGDEQFF. The CDR3 DNA is TGTGCCAGCAGTTACCAGGAGGGACTAGCGGGAGACGAGCAGTTCTTC.

This clonotype appeared many times. The genes are TRBV6-4 and TRBJ2-3; D ambiguous. Trimming took off 5 bases at V and 3 bases at J, with 9 bases between the two ends. In germline, CDR1 is MRHNA, CDR2 SNTAGT. The CDR3 spans 13 residues. CDR3 DNA: TGTGCCAGCAGTTCAAGTCCGACAGATACGCAGTATTTT. It is translated as CASSSSPTDTQYF.

There are many counts of this clonotype. This sequence joins TRBV6-5 and TRBJ2-7, with 10 bases aligning to TRBD2. The CDR3 spans 18 residues. The ends lost 3 bases at V and 2 bases at J; junction bases unmatched: 13. Germline-derived CDR1 and CDR2 are MNHEY and SVGAGI. Here the CDR3 reads CASSYSRTSGGVTYEQYF. For the CDR3, the DNA is TGTGCCAGCAGTTATAGCAGGACTAGCGGAGGTGTTACCTACGAGCAGTACTTC.